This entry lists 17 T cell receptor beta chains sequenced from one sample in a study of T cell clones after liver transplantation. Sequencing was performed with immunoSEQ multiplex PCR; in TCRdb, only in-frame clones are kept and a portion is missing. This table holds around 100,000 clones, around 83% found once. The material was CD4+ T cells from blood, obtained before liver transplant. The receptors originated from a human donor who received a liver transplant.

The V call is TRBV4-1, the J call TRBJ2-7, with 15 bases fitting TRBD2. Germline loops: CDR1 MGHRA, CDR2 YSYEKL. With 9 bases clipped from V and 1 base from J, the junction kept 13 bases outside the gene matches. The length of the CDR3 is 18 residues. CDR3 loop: CARDYTGTSGGTSYEQYF. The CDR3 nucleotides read TGCGCCAGAGATTATACCGGGACTAGCGGGGGGACTTCCTACGAGCAGTACTTC.

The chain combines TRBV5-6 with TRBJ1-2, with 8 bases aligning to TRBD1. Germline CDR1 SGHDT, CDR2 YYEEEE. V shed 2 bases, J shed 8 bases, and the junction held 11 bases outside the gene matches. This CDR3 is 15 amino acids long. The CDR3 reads CASSFVTGGGEGYTF. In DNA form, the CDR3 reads TGTGCCAGCAGCTTCGTAACAGGGGGTGGAGAAGGCTACACCTTC.

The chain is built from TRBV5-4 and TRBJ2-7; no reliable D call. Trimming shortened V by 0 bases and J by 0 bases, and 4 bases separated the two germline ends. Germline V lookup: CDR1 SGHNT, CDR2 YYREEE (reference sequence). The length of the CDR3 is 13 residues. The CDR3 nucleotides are TGTGCCAGCAGCTTGGACCCCTCCTACGAGCAGTACTTC. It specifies CASSLDPSYEQYF.

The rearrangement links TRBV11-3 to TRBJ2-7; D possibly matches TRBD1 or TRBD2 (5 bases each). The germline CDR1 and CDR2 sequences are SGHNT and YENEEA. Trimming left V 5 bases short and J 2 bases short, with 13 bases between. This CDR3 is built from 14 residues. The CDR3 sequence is CASSPRGKTYEQYF. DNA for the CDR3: TGTGCCAGCAGCCCCCGGGGCAAAACCTACGAGCAGTACTTC.

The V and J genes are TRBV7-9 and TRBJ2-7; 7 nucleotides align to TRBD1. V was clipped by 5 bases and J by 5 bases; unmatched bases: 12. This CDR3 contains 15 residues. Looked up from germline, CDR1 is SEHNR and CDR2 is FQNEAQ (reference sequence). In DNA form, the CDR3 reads TGTGCCAGCAGCACCCCCGACAGGGTTATCAACGAGCAGTACTTC. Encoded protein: CASSTPDRVINEQYF.

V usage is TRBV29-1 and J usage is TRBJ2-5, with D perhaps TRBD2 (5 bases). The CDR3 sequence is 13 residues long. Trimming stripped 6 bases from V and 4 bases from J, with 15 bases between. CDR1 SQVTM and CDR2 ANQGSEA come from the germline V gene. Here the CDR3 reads CSVGNGVGETQYF. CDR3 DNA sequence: TGCAGCGTCGGAAACGGGGTTGGAGAGACCCAGTACTTC.

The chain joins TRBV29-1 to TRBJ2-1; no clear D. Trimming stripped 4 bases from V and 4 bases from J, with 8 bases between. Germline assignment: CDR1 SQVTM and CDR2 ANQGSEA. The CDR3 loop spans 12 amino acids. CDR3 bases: TGCAGCGTTGTAGGCGGATACAATGAGCAGTTCTTC. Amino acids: CSVVGGYNEQFF.

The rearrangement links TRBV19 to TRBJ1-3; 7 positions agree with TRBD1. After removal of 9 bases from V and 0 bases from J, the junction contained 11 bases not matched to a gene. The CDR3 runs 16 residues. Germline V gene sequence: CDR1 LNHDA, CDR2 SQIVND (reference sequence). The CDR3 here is CASISWDSRSGNTIYF. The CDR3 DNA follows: TGTGCCAGCATAAGTTGGGACAGCCGCTCTGGAAACACCATATATTTT.

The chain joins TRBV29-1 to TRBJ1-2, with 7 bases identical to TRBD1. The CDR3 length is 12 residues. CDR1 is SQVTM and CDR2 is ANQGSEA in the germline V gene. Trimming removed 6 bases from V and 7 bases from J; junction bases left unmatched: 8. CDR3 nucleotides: TGCAGCGTCGAGGGACAGTTCGTTGGCTACACCTTC. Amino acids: CSVEGQFVGYTF. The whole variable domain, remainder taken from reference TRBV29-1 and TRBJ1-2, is SAVISQKPSRDICQRGTSLTIQCQVDSQVTMMFWYRQQPGQSLTLIATANQGSEATYESGFVIDKFPISRPNLTFSTLTVSNMSPEDSSIYLCSVEGQFVGYTFGSGTRLTVV.

CDR3 loop: CASSKGSYEQYF. For the CDR3, the DNA is TGTGCCAGCTCGAAGGGCTCCTACGAGCAGTACTTC. The chain links TRBV2 to TRBJ2-7; D is undetermined. Germline V gives CDR1 SNHLY, CDR2 FYNNEI. The germline V and J ends were trimmed by 8 bases and 0 bases, with 8 bases remaining between them. This CDR3 region has 12 residues.

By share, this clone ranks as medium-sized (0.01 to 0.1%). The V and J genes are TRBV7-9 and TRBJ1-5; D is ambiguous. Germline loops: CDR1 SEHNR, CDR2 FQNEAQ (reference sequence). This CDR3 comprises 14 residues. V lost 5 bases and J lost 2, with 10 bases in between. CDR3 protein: CASSTIGGNQPQHF. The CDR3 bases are TGTGCCAGCAGCACCATCGGGGGCAATCAGCCCCAGCATTTT.

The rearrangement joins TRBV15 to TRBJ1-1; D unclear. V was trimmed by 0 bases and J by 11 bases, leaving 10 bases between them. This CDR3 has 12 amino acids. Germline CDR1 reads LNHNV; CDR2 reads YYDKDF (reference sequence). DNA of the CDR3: TGTGCCACCAGCAGAGATCTTAGTGCGGCTTTCTTT. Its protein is CATSRDLSAAFF. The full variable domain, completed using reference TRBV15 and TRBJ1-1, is DAMVIQNPRYQVTQFGKPVTLSCSQTLNHNVMYWYQQKSSQAPKLLFHYYDKDFNNEADTPDNFQSRRPNTSFCFLDIRSPGLGDTAMYLCATSRDLSAAFFGQGTRLTVV.

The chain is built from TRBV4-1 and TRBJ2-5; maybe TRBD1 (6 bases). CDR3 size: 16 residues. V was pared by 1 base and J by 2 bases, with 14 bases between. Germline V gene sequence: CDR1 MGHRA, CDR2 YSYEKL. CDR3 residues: CASSQATRGSQETQYF. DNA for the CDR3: TGCGCCAGCAGCCAAGCAACTAGGGGGTCTCAAGAGACCCAGTACTTC.

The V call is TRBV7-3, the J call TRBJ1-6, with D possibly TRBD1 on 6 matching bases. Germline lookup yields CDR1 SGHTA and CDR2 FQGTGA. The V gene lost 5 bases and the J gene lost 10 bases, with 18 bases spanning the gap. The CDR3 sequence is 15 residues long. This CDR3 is CASSPTPDRTSPLHF. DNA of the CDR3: TGTGCCAGCAGCCCCACCCCCGACAGGACCTCACCCCTCCACTTT.

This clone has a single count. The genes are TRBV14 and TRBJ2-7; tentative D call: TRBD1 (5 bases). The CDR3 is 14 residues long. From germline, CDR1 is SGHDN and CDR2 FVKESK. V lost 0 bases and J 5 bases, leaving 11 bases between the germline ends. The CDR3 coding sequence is TGTGCCAGCAGCCAAGAACCCCCCAGGGACGAGCAGTACTTC. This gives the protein CASSQEPPRDEQYF.

CDR3 in DNA: TGTGCTTCACAGATCTCCCGGGATACGCAGTATTTT. It codes for CASQISRDTQYF. The chain employs TRBV30 and TRBJ2-3; D remains unclear. Germline CDR1 is GTSNPN and CDR2 is SVGIG (reference sequence). The CDR3 length is 12 residues. Full variable domain (rest looked up from reference TRBV30 and TRBJ2-3): SQTIHQWPATLVQPVGSPLSLECTVEGTSNPNLYWYRQAAGRGLQLLFYSVGIGQISSEVPQNLSASRPQDRQFILSSKKLLLSDSGFYLCASQISRDTQYFGPGTRLTVL.

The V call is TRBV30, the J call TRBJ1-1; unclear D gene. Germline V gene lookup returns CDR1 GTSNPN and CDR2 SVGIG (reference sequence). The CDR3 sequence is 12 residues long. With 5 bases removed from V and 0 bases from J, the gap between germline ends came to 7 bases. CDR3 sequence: CAWDGLNTEAFF. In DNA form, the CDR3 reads TGTGCCTGGGACGGATTGAACACTGAAGCTTTCTTT.